This T cell receptor (beta chain) was identified in a study of regulatory T cells in long-lasting Graves disease. Time point defined: persistent/refractory GD, antithyroid drugs over 5 years with positive TRAb. PBMCs provided the RNA from which the TCR library was made. Patients with Graves' disease were diagnosed by American Thyroid Association guidelines. To make TCR beta libraries, researchers used iRepertoire HTBI primers and Arm-PCR of CDR3 regions. In the study's own analysis: Across the samples, identification revealed approximately 66 TRBV and some 14 TRBJ segments. MiXCR, run by TCRdb on the multiplex PCR reads, gives a single entry per CDR3 protein. Here the V and J calls rest on TCRdb's processing, not on the authors' analysis. In the table there are approximately 400,000 distinct CDR3 sequences, 23% of which are singletons. The receptor's source is a woman between 40 and 55 years old with Graves disease. Specimen: peripheral blood mononuclear cells (PBMCs), collected when the disease was refractory, from a patient treated with antithyroid drugs.

CDR3 DNA sequence: TGTGCCAGCAGTAGAACTAGCGGGAGGACATCTGGGGCCAACGTCCTGACTTTC. It encodes CASSRTSGRTSGANVLTF. This chain links TRBV6-1 with TRBJ2-6; TRBD2 matches 12 bases. The J segment lost 1 base and the V segment lost 5 bases, leaving 6 bases of the junction unmatched. Germline CDR1 is MNHNS and CDR2 is SASEGT. CDR3 length: 18 residues.